The entry below gives a single TCR beta chain sequence along with its context. Its antigen is undetermined. This entry is derived from a study of graft-versus-host responses after intestinal transplantation. The CDR3 extends over 15 amino acids. In germline, CDR1 is SGHKS, CDR2 YYEKEE (reference sequence). Between the trimmed V and J ends, which lost 4 bases and 0 bases, there was a span of 14 bases. Here immunoSEQ multiplex PCR was the method, and the copy in TCRdb shows in-frame clones only, minus some. The sample includes about 89,000 clones, roughly 89% seen only once; the top ten take over 0.08%.

Sequencing used unstimulated CD4+ T cells sorted from spleen or lymph node cells, obtained before intestinal transplant. The V call is TRBV5-5, the J call TRBJ2-7; D ambiguous. This TCR was sampled from a human donor who received an intestinal transplant. This CDR3 reads CASSPGLSSSYEQYF. DNA of the CDR3: TGTGCCAGCAGCCCTGGTTTGAGTAGCTCCTACGAGCAGTACTTC.